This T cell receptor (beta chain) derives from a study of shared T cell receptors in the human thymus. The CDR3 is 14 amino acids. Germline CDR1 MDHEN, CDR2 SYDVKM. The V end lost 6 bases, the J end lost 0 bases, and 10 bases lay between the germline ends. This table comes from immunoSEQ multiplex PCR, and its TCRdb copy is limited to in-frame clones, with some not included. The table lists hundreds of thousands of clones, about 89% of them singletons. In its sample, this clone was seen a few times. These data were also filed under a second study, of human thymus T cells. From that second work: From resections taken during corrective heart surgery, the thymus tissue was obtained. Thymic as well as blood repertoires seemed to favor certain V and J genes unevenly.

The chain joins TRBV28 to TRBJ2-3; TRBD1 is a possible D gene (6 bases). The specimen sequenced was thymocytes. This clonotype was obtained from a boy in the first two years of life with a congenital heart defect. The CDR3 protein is CASRQGNSTDTQYF. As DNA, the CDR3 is TGTGCCAGCAGACAGGGTAATAGCACAGATACGCAGTATTTT.